This T cell receptor beta chain stems from a study of cytomegalovirus exposure and HLA in healthy donors. This PCR relied on a set of 60 Vbeta primers and 13 Jbeta primers. Sequencing was performed with immunoSEQ multiplex PCR; in TCRdb, only in-frame clones are kept and a portion is missing. The sample lists 130,000 or so clones; about 70% were seen once. Likely unrecorded immune exposures existed in these nominally healthy donors. The CDR3 length is 14 residues. Trimming shortened V by 0 bases and J by 4 bases, and 9 bases separated the two germline ends. Germline lookup yields CDR1 SGHNT and CDR2 YYREEE (reference sequence).

This chain joins TRBV5-4 and TRBJ2-3, with D unresolved. The TCR comes from a woman in her thirties or forties in good health and CMV-seropositive. Material for sequencing was PBMCs. CDR3 residues: CASSLDTPADTQYF. The CDR3 region has the DNA TGTGCCAGCAGCTTGGACACCCCCGCAGATACGCAGTATTTT.